The 30 T cell receptor beta chains below all came from one sample that was sequenced in a study of blood T cell repertoires in COVID-19. TCRdb's copy holds only in-frame clones and misses some; the assay was immunoSEQ multiplex PCR. The sample holds roughly 230,000 clones, about 85% seen once. Sequenced sample: peripheral blood. All receptors come from a man between 40 and 49 years old with acute or convalescent COVID-19.

V and J are TRBV20-1 and TRBJ1-2; 8 bases map to TRBD1. This CDR3 contains 17 residues. With 3 bases clipped from V and 5 bases from J, the junction kept 17 bases outside the gene matches. Germline V lookup: CDR1 DFQATT, CDR2 SNEGSKA (reference sequence). CDR3 DNA sequence: TGCAGTGCTAGTTTCCCCGCAGGGGGCGCCCCGGGGTATGGCTACACCTTC. This translates into CSASFPAGGAPGYGYTF.

This clone showed up just once. The chain uses TRBV5-1 and TRBJ2-5; tentatively, D is TRBD1 (7 bases). With 5 bases removed from V and 4 bases from J, the gap between germline ends came to 24 bases. Germline V gene sequence: CDR1 SGHRS, CDR2 YFSETQ. The CDR3 covers 17 residues. This chain's CDR3 is CASRPLWSQEGAETQYF. The CDR3 DNA reads as TGCGCCAGCAGGCCCCTTTGGAGTCAGGAGGGGGCAGAGACCCAGTACTTC.

This chain uses TRBV2 with TRBJ1-5; D perhaps matches TRBD1 (6 bases). Trimming cost V 3 bases and J 3 bases, with 12 bases left between them. Per germline, CDR1 SNHLY and CDR2 FYNNEI. This CDR3 has 15 amino acids. The CDR3 spells CASSERGAPNQPQHF. CDR3 DNA sequence: TGTGCCAGCAGTGAGCGGGGGGCGCCCAATCAGCCCCAGCATTTT.

The chain has TRBV5-4 and TRBJ2-1; 10 positions match TRBD2. With V trimmed by 2 bases and J by 5 bases, 4 bases remained unmatched. Germline-derived CDR1 and CDR2 are SGHNT and YYREEE (reference sequence). The CDR3 consists of 15 residues. The CDR3 DNA reads TGTGCCAGCAGCTTCCCTAGCGGGGGTCACAATGAGCAGTTCTTC. Residues: CASSFPSGGHNEQFF.

The rearrangement joins TRBV2 to TRBJ1-5; possibly TRBD1 for D (5 bases). CDR1 and CDR2 from the germline V gene are SNHLY and FYNNEI. The CDR3 runs to 17 residues. V was trimmed by 3 bases and J by 2 bases, leaving 17 bases between them. CDR3 sequence reads: CASSEAPGPGGNQPQHF. CDR3 sequence (DNA): TGTGCCAGCAGTGAGGCCCCTGGGCCGGGGGGCAATCAGCCCCAGCATTTT.

This chain links TRBV9 with TRBJ2-1; 7 nucleotides line up with TRBD2. The J segment lost 2 bases and the V segment lost 3 bases, leaving 5 bases of the junction unmatched. The germline CDR1 and CDR2 sequences are SGDLS and YYNGEE. The CDR3 extends over 15 amino acids. CDR3 DNA: TGTGCCAGCAGCGCCCGACTAGCCCCCTACAATGAGCAGTTCTTC. Residues: CASSARLAPYNEQFF.

This clone was seen just once. The chain links TRBV10-3 to TRBJ1-5; 9 nucleotides agree with TRBD1. The germline CDR1 and CDR2 sequences are ENHRY and SYGVKD. Trimming removed 2 bases from V and 6 bases from J; junction bases left unmatched: 5. The CDR3 spans 15 residues. The DNA of the CDR3 is TGTGCCATCAGTGAGACAGGGGGCCAGGTTCAGCCCCAGCATTTT. It is translated as CAISETGGQVQPQHF.

In this sample, this clone turned up a few times. The chain recombines TRBV18 with TRBJ1-2; the D gene is possibly TRBD1 (5 bases). The CDR3 extends over 14 amino acids. CDR1 is KGHSH, CDR2 LQKENI, per germline. Trimming took 4 bases from V and 4 from J, leaving 13 bases between them. CDR3 amino acids: CASSQQARVYGYTF. DNA for the CDR3: TGTGCCAGCTCACAACAGGCCCGAGTCTATGGCTACACCTTC. The entire variable domain, with the rest obtained from reference TRBV18 and TRBJ1-2, is as follows: NAGVMQNPRHLVRRRGQEARLRCSPMKGHSHVYWYRQLPEEGLKFMVYLQKENIIDESGMPKERFSAEFPKEGPSILRIQQVVRGDSAAYFCASSQQARVYGYTFGSGTRLTVV.

About this clone: This specimen includes other DNA sequences encoding the same CDR3. V and J are TRBV27 and TRBJ2-7; TRBD1 aligns across 7 bases. With V trimmed by 4 bases and J by 1 base, 4 bases remained unmatched. This CDR3 has 14 residues. Germline CDR1 MNHEY, CDR2 SMNVEV (reference sequence). CDR3 bases: TGTGCCAGCAGTTACAGGGGAAATTCCTACGAGCAGTACTTC. The encoded protein is CASSYRGNSYEQYF.

J is TRBJ2-3 and V is TRBV24-1; a possible D gene is TRBD2 (6 bases). V was pared by 0 bases and J by 1 base, with 7 bases between. Germline V CDR1 and CDR2: KGHDR, SFDVKD. This CDR3 comprises 15 residues. CDR3: CATSDLASGTDTQYF. The CDR3, as DNA: TGTGCCACCAGTGATTTGGCTAGCGGCACAGATACGCAGTATTTT.

The J gene is TRBJ1-4, the V gene TRBV6-5, with D hard to call. CDR3 size: 15 residues. V gave up 5 bases and J gave up 8 bases, with 18 bases separating them. CDR1 and CDR2 from the germline V gene are MNHEY and SVGAGI. The CDR3 sequence is CASSPEALAGEKLFF. The CDR3 DNA follows: TGTGCCAGCAGTCCAGAGGCCCTCGCGGGGGAAAAACTGTTTTTT.

V gene TRBV9 combines with J gene TRBJ2-3; possibly TRBD2 for D (5 bases). Deletions cut 0 bases from V and 3 bases from J, with 11 bases between. The CDR3 extends over 15 amino acids. Germline CDR1 SGDLS, CDR2 YYNGEE. The CDR3 loop is CASSVVPGSTDTQYF. The CDR3 nucleotides read TGTGCCAGCAGCGTAGTCCCGGGGTCGACAGATACGCAGTATTTT.

The rearrangement uses TRBV3-1 (or the pseudogene TRBV3-2) and TRBJ2-7, with 11 bases matching TRBD2. V was clipped by 0 bases and J by 4 bases; unmatched bases: 11. In germline, CDR1 is LGHDT, CDR2 YNNKEL (reference sequence). The CDR3 spans 18 residues. The CDR3 protein is CASSQERIAGGFSYEQYF. In nucleotides, the CDR3 is TGTGCCAGCAGCCAAGAAAGGATAGCGGGGGGGTTCTCATACGAGCAGTACTTC.

The rearrangement joins TRBV5-4 to TRBJ2-5; a possible D gene is TRBD1 (5 bases). CDR3 length equals 13 residues. Trimming shortened V by 3 bases and J by 4 bases, and 10 bases separated the two germline ends. CDR1 SGHNT and CDR2 YYREEE come from the germline V gene (reference sequence). The CDR3 nucleotides read TGTGCCAGCAGCTACCAGGGCGGAGAGACCCAGTACTTC. This translates into CASSYQGGETQYF.

The gene calls are TRBV12-3 or TRBV12-4 and TRBJ1-6; tentative D call: TRBD1 (6 bases). The CDR3 runs 13 residues. The V gene lost 3 bases and the J gene lost 8 bases, with 8 bases spanning the gap. In DNA, the CDR3 is TGTGCCAGCAGTTTGAACAGGGATTCACCCCTCCACTTT. Translation: CASSLNRDSPLHF.

The sample holds one count of this clone. This chain links TRBV2 with TRBJ2-2; 8 nucleotides match TRBD2. The CDR3 extends over 14 amino acids. V lost 3 bases and J lost 6; bases outside the gene matches: 3. Germline values: CDR1 SNHLY, CDR2 FYNNEI. The CDR3 nucleotides read TGTGCCAGCAGTGACGGGGGGGCCTCCGGGGAGCTGTTTTTT. Amino acids: CASSDGGASGELFF.

The rearrangement links TRBV28 to TRBJ1-5, with D possibly being TRBD1 (5 bases). The CDR3 consists of 15 residues. Germline V gene sequence: CDR1 MDHEN, CDR2 SYDVKM. Trimming took 10 bases from V and 2 from J, leaving 18 bases between them. For the CDR3, the DNA is TGTGCCATCGATTTATCAGGGCGCGGCAATCAGCCCCAGCATTTT. This translates into CAIDLSGRGNQPQHF.

The chain is built from TRBV5-6 and TRBJ1-1, with TRBD1 as a possible D gene (6 bases). The germline V gene has CDR1 SGHDT and CDR2 YYEEEE. V lost 10 bases and J 1 base, leaving 14 bases between the germline ends. The CDR3 length is 13 residues. CDR3 residues: CASSDSPNTEAFF. In DNA, the CDR3 is TGTGCCTCCTCGGACAGTCCGAACACTGAAGCTTTCTTT. Using reference TRBV5-6 and TRBJ1-1 for the parts outside the CDR3, the full variable domain is DAGVTQSPTHLIKTRGQQVTLRCSPKSGHDTVSWYQQALGQGPQFIFQYYEEEERQRGNFPDRFSGHQFPNYSSELNVNALLLGDSALYLCASSDSPNTEAFFGQGTRLTVV.

This chain connects TRBV7-3 to TRBJ1-1, with D tentatively TRBD1 (5 bases). Germline-derived CDR1 and CDR2 are SGHTA and FQGTGA. Trimming took 6 bases from V and 2 from J, leaving 10 bases between them. The CDR3 length is 13 residues. The chain's CDR3 is CASRIDRNTEAFF. The CDR3 DNA reads as TGTGCCAGCAGGATAGACAGAAACACTGAAGCTTTCTTT.

The V call is TRBV5-4, the J call TRBJ2-5, with D possibly matching TRBD2 (6 bases). Germline loops: CDR1 SGHNT, CDR2 YYREEE (reference sequence). The CDR3 has 13 residues. V was trimmed by 7 bases and J by 5 bases, leaving 15 bases between them. In DNA form, the CDR3 reads TGTGCCAGCCTAATGGAGGGCACGGAGACCCAGTACTTC. Translating it yields CASLMEGTETQYF.

The chain is built from TRBV5-1 and TRBJ2-3; D call uncertain. Looked up from germline, CDR1 is SGHRS and CDR2 is YFSETQ. The CDR3 is 13 amino acids. Trimming took off 0 bases at V and 0 bases at J, with 2 bases between the two ends. The CDR3 nucleotides are TGCGCCAGCAGCTTGGCTAGCACAGATACGCAGTATTTT. Amino acid sequence: CASSLASTDTQYF.

V gene TRBV2 combines with J gene TRBJ2-3; 8 bases align to TRBD1. Germline CDR1 SNHLY, CDR2 FYNNEI. The CDR3 sequence is 15 residues long. With 5 bases clipped from V and 2 bases from J, the junction kept 6 bases outside the gene matches. CDR3 in amino acids: CASSYRDRTTDTQYF. For the CDR3, the DNA is TGTGCCAGCAGTTACCGGGACAGGACCACAGATACGCAGTATTTT. Complete variable domain (other parts from reference TRBV2 and TRBJ2-3): EPEVTQTPSHQVTQMGQEVILRCVPISNHLYFYWYRQILGQKVEFLVSFYNNEISEKSEIFDDQFSVERPDGSNFTLKIRSTKLEDSAMYFCASSYRDRTTDTQYFGPGTRLTVL.

The genes are TRBV6-5 and TRBJ2-3; TRBD1 aligns across 10 bases. Germline CDR1 MNHEY, CDR2 SVGAGI. Unmatched junction bases numbered 3, after V lost 2 bases and J lost 1 base. This CDR3 comprises 16 residues. CDR3 nucleotides: TGTGCCAGCAGTTACAGGGGGACAGGGGGCACAGATACGCAGTATTTT. Protein sequence: CASSYRGTGGTDTQYF.

This chain uses TRBV28 with TRBJ2-7; TRBD1 might be the D (6 bases). Trimming left V 6 bases short and J 2 bases short, with 14 bases between. The CDR3 is made up of 14 amino acids. Looked up from germline, CDR1 is MDHEN and CDR2 is SYDVKM. The chain's CDR3 is CASRQQGKTYEQYF. The CDR3 DNA is TGTGCCAGCAGACAACAGGGTAAAACCTACGAGCAGTACTTC.

The gene calls are TRBV3-1 (or the pseudogene TRBV3-2) and TRBJ1-2; D is unclear. Germline V gene sequence: CDR1 LGHDT, CDR2 YNNKEL (reference sequence). V lost 0 bases to trimming and J lost 4 bases, with 6 bases between them. This CDR3 contains 13 residues. CDR3 sequence reads: CASSQEGSYGYTF. For the CDR3, the DNA is TGTGCCAGCAGCCAAGAGGGGAGCTATGGCTACACCTTC.

This rearrangement joins TRBV7-3 to TRBJ1-3; the D is unclear. V lost 2 bases to trimming and J lost 0 bases, with 11 bases between them. The CDR3 has 16 residues. CDR1 and CDR2 from the germline V gene are SGHTA and FQGTGA. The CDR3 DNA reads as TGTGCCAGCAGCTTATCAGGTCCCAGCTCTGGAAACACCATATATTTT. Translating it yields CASSLSGPSSGNTIYF.

The CDR3 bases are TGTGCCAGCAGCCCCGTCTCCCTGAACACTGAAGCTTTCTTT. Its translation: CASSPVSLNTEAFF. The chain joins TRBV3-1 (or the pseudogene TRBV3-2) to TRBJ1-1; no reliable D call. This CDR3 is 14 amino acids long. V gave up 4 bases and J gave up 0 bases, with 9 bases separating them. Germline CDR1 and CDR2: LGHDT and YNNKEL (reference sequence).

The gene calls are TRBV7-9 and TRBJ1-1, with a weak D call TRBD1 (5 bases). Germline CDR1 and CDR2: SEHNR and FQNEAQ (reference sequence). Trimming shortened V by 1 base and J by 5 bases, and 14 bases separated the two germline ends. This CDR3 has 15 residues. CDR3 sequence reads: CASSLGFGGETEAFF. As DNA, the CDR3 is TGTGCCAGCAGCTTAGGGTTCGGAGGGGAAACTGAAGCTTTCTTT.

The gene calls are TRBV7-2 and TRBJ1-2, with 7 bases that match TRBD1. Germline trimming cut 5 bases from V and 6 bases from J; bases unmatched to any gene: 6. CDR3 length: 13 residues. Germline V CDR1 and CDR2: SGHTA, FQGNSA. The CDR3 DNA reads as TGTGCCAGCAGCGTCAGACAGGGCCATGGCTACACCTTC. Residues: CASSVRQGHGYTF.

A few counts support this clone. The chain joins TRBV30 to TRBJ1-1; the D gene is possibly TRBD1 (6 bases). CDR1 is GTSNPN, CDR2 SVGIG, per germline (reference sequence). This CDR3 contains 11 residues. Trimming left V 4 bases short and J 8 bases short, with 11 bases between. Here the CDR3 reads CAWTRTAEAFF. For the CDR3, the DNA is TGTGCCTGGACCAGGACAGCAGAAGCTTTCTTT.